This T cell receptor beta chain was recorded in a study of technical replicates of blood from a handful of donors. This CDR3 comprises 14 residues. With V trimmed by 6 bases and J by 0 bases, 3 bases remained unmatched. Germline V lookup: CDR1 MDHEN, CDR2 SYDVKM. TCRdb keeps only in-frame clones here, not all; method: immunoSEQ multiplex PCR. The sample records 80,000 or so clones, roughly 96% being singletons. The clonotype originates from a human donor in good health. Sequencing used T cells isolated from PBMCs. This chain connects TRBV28 to TRBJ1-1; TRBD1 matches 8 bases. CDR3 bases: TGTGCCAGCAGACAGGACAGGGTGAACACTGAAGCTTTCTTT. It codes for CASRQDRVNTEAFF.